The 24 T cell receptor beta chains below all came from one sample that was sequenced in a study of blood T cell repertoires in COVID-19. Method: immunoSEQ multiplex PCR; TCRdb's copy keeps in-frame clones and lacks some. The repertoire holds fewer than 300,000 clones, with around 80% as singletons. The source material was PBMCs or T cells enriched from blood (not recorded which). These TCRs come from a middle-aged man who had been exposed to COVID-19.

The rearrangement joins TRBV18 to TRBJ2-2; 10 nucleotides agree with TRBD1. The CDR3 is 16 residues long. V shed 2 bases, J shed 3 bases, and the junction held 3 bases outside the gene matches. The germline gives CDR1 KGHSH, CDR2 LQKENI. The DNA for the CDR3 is TGTGCCAGCTCACCAAGGACAGGGGGAGACACCGGGGAGCTGTTTTTT. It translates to CASSPRTGGDTGELFF. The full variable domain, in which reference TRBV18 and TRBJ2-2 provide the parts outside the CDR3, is NAGVMQNPRHLVRRRGQEARLRCSPMKGHSHVYWYRQLPEEGLKFMVYLQKENIIDESGMPKERFSAEFPKEGPSILRIQQVVRGDSAAYFCASSPRTGGDTGELFFGEGSRLTVL.

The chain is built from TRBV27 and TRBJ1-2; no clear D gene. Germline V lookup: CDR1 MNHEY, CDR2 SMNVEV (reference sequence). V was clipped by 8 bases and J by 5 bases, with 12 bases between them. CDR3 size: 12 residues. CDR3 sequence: CASGEYVYGYTF. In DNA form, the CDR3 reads TGTGCCAGCGGGGAGTATGTTTATGGCTACACCTTC.

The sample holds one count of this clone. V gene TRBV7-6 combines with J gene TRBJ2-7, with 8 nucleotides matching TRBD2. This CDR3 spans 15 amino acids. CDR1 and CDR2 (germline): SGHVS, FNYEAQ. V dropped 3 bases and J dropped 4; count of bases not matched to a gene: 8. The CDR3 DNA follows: TGTGCCAGCAGCTTCCGTGAGACTAGCGCATACGAGCAGTACTTC. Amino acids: CASSFRETSAYEQYF.

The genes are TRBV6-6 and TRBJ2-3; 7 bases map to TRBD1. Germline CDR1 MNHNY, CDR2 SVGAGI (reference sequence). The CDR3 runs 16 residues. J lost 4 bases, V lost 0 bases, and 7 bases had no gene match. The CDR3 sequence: CASSYSTRTGPDTQYF. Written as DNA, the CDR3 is TGTGCCAGCAGTTACTCGACGAGGACAGGTCCAGATACGCAGTATTTT.

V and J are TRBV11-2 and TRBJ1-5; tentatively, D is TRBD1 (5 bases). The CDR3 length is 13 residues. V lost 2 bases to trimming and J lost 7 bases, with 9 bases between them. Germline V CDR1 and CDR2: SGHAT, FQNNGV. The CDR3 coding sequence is TGTGCCAGCAGCTTATCCAGGGTCCAGCCCCAGCATTTT. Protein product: CASSLSRVQPQHF.

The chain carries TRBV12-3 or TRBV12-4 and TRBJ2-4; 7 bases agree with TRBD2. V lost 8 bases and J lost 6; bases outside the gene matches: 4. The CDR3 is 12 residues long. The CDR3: CASVGGGNIQYF. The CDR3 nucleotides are TGTGCCAGCGTTGGGGGGGGAAACATTCAGTACTTC.

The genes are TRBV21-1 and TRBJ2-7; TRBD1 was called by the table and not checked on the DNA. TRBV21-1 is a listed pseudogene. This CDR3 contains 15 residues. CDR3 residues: CASSKGGDRAYEQYF. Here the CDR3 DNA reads TGTGCCAGCAGCAAAGGGGGAGACAGGGCCTACGAGCAGTACTTC.

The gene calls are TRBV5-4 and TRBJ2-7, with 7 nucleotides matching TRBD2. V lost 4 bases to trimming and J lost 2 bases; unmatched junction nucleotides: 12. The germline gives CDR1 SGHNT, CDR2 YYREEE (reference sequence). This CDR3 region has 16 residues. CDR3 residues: CASSPNPSSGTYEQYF. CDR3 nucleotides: TGTGCCAGCAGCCCTAACCCTAGCAGCGGGACCTACGAGCAGTACTTC.

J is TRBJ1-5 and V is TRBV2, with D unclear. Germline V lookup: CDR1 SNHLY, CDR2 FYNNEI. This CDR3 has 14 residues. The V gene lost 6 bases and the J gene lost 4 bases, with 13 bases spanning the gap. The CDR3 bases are TGTGCCAGCAGGCCCTGGGCTGGGAATCAGCCCCAGCATTTT. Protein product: CASRPWAGNQPQHF.

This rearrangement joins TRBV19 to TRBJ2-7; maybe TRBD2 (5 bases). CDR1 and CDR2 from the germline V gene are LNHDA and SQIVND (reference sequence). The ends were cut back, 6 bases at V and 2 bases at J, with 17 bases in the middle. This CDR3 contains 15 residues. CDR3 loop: CASSTQSGSPYEQYF. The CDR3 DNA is TGTGCCAGTAGCACCCAGTCGGGGTCCCCCTACGAGCAGTACTTC.

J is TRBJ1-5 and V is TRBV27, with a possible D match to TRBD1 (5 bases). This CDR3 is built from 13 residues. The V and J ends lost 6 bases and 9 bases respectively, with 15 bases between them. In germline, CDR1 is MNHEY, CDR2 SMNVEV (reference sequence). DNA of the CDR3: TGTGCCAGCAGCCCTACAGGCGTACTGCCCCAGCATTTT. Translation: CASSPTGVLPQHF.

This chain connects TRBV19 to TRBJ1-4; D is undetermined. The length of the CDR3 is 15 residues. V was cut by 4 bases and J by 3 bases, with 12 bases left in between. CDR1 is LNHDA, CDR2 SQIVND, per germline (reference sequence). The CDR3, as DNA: TGTGCCAGTAGTAGTCGGTGGGAGGCTAATGAAAAACTGTTTTTT. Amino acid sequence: CASSSRWEANEKLFF.

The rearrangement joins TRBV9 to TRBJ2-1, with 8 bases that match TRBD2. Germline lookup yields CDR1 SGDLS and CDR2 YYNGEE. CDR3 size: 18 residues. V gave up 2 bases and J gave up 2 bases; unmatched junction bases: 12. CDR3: CASSVAVSGSATYNEQFF. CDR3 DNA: TGTGCCAGCAGCGTGGCGGTGAGCGGGAGCGCCACCTACAATGAGCAGTTCTTC.

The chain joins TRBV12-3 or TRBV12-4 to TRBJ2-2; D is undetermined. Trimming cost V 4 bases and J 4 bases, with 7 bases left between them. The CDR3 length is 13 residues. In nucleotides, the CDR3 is TGTGCCAGCAGTTCTAGGATCACCGGGGAGCTGTTTTTT. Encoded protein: CASSSRITGELFF.

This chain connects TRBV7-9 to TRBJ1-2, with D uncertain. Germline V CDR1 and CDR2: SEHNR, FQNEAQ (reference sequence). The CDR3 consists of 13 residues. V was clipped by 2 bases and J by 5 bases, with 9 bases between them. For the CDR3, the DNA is TGTGCCAGCAGCTTAACAGAGTTATATGGCTACACCTTC. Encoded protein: CASSLTELYGYTF.

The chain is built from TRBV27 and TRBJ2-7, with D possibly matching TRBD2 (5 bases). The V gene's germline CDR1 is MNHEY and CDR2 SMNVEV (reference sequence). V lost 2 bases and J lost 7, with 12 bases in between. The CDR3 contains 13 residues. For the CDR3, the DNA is TGTGCCAGCAGTTTAAGGGAGTCGCGGGAGCAGTACTTC. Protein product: CASSLRESREQYF.

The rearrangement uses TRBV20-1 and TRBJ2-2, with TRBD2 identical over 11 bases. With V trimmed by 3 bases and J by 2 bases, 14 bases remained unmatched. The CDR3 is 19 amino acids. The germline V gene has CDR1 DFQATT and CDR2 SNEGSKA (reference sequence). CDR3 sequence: CSASGMTSGKSLNTGELFF. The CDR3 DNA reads TGCAGTGCTAGTGGGATGACTAGCGGGAAATCCCTTAACACCGGGGAGCTGTTTTTT.

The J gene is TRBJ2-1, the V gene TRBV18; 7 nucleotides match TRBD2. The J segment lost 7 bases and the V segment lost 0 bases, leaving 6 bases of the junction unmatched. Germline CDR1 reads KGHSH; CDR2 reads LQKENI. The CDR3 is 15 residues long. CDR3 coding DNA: TGTGCCAGCTCACCACCCAGCGGGGTTGGGAATGAGCAGTTCTTC. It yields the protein CASSPPSGVGNEQFF. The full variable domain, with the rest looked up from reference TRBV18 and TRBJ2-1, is NAGVMQNPRHLVRRRGQEARLRCSPMKGHSHVYWYRQLPEEGLKFMVYLQKENIIDESGMPKERFSAEFPKEGPSILRIQQVVRGDSAAYFCASSPPSGVGNEQFFGPGTRLTVL.

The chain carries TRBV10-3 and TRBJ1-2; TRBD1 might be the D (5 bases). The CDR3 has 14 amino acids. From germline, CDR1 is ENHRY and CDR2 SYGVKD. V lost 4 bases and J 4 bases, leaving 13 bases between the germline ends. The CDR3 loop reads CAISVAGQVYGYTF. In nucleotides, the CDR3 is TGTGCCATCAGTGTCGCAGGGCAAGTCTATGGCTACACCTTC.

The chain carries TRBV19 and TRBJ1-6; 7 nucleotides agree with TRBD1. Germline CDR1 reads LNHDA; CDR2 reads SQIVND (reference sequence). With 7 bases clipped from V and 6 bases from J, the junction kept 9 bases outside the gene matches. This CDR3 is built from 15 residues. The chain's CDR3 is CASTGQASTNSPLHF. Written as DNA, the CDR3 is TGTGCCAGTACCGGACAGGCTTCTACTAATTCACCCCTCCACTTT. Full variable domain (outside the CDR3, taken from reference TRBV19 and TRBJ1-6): DGGITQSPKYLFRKEGQNVTLSCEQNLNHDAMYWYRQDPGQGLRLIYYSQIVNDFQKGDIAEGYSVSREKKESFPLTVTSAQKNPTAFYLCASTGQASTNSPLHFGNGTRLTVT.

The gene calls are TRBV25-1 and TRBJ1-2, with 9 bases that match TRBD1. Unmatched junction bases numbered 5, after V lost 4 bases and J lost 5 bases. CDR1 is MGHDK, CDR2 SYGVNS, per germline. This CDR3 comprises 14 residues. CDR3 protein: CASSGGQGAYGYTF. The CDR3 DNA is TGTGCCAGCAGTGGGGGACAGGGCGCTTATGGCTACACCTTC.

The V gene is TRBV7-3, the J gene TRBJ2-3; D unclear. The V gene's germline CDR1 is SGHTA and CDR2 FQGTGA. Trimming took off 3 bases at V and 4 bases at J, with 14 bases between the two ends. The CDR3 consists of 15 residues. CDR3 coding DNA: TGTGCCAGCAGCTTGGCCCTAGGTACCGCAGATACGCAGTATTTT. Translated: CASSLALGTADTQYF. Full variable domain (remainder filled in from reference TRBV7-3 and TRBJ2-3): GAGVSQTPSNKVTEKGKYVELRCDPISGHTALYWYRQSLGQGPEFLIYFQGTGAADDSGLPNDRFFAVRPEGSVSTLKIQRTERGDSAVYLCASSLALGTADTQYFGPGTRLTVL.

The CDR3 is CASSSTAGRTEAFF. CDR3 sequence (DNA): TGTGCCAGCAGCTCGACGGCAGGCAGAACCGAAGCTTTCTTT. The gene calls are TRBV11-2 and TRBJ1-1, with no clear D. Deletions cut 4 bases from V and 8 bases from J, with 17 bases between. The CDR3 consists of 14 residues. From germline, CDR1 is SGHAT and CDR2 FQNNGV.

The CDR3 sequence: CASSTSGNLPNEQFF. In DNA form, the CDR3 reads TGCGCCAGCAGCACGAGCGGGAATCTCCCCAATGAGCAGTTCTTC. The rearrangement links TRBV5-1 to TRBJ2-1, with 7 bases lining up with TRBD2. The trim removed 4 bases at V and 6 bases at J, leaving 10 bases unmatched. The CDR3 has 15 amino acids. Germline V gene sequence: CDR1 SGHRS, CDR2 YFSETQ.